The 29 T cell receptor beta chains below all came from one sample that was sequenced in a study of cytomegalovirus exposure and HLA in healthy donors. Method: immunoSEQ multiplex PCR; TCRdb's copy keeps in-frame clones and lacks some. The sample holds about 73,000 clones, approximately 95% seen once. Sequencing was done on a sample of PBMCs. These receptors came from a man aged 18 to 29 in good health and CMV-seronegative.

J is TRBJ2-3 and V is TRBV6-5, with TRBD1 matching 10 bases. This CDR3 is 14 amino acids long. J was trimmed by 2 bases and V by 8 bases; bases with no gene match: 4. Germline values: CDR1 MNHEY, CDR2 SVGAGI. CDR3 in DNA: TGTGCCAGCCCGGGACAGGGGCCCACAGATACGCAGTATTTT. It yields the protein CASPGQGPTDTQYF.

This chain uses TRBV28 with TRBJ2-2; 9 nucleotides match TRBD1. CDR3 size: 15 residues. The trim removed 4 bases at V and 3 bases at J, leaving 3 bases unmatched. Germline loops: CDR1 MDHEN, CDR2 SYDVKM. CDR3 sequence reads: CASSSGQGDTGELFF. In DNA form, the CDR3 reads TGTGCCAGCAGTTCGGGACAGGGAGACACCGGGGAGCTGTTTTTT.

The sample holds one count of this clone. V and J are TRBV27 and TRBJ2-7, with 13 bases identical to TRBD2. Germline V gene sequence: CDR1 MNHEY, CDR2 SMNVEV (reference sequence). Trimming cost V 4 bases and J 4 bases; bases outside gene matches: 7. The CDR3 is made up of 16 amino acids. For the CDR3, the DNA is TGTGCCAGCAGTTCCTGGACTAGCGGGGGTGTTTACGAGCAGTACTTC. Amino acid sequence: CASSSWTSGGVYEQYF.

This chain connects TRBV6-1 to TRBJ2-1, with TRBD1 matching 10 bases. Losses at the gene ends were 4 bases for V and 5 bases for J; bases not matched to a gene: 11. Germline V gene data show CDR1 as MNHNS and CDR2 as SASEGT. This CDR3 has 17 amino acids. The CDR3 loop reads CASSAPTGTGADNEQFF. As DNA, the CDR3 is TGTGCCAGCAGTGCCCCAACCGGGACAGGGGCTGACAATGAGCAGTTCTTC.

The chain is built from TRBV28 and TRBJ1-5; TRBD1 aligns across 10 bases. J gave up 5 bases and V 4 bases, and 2 bases lay outside the gene matches. Germline CDR1 is MDHEN and CDR2 is SYDVKM. The CDR3 totals 14 residues. CDR3 bases: TGTGCCAGCAGTTGGACAGGGGGGTATCAGCCCCAGCATTTT. This gives the protein CASSWTGGYQPQHF.

This clone showed up just once. The chain joins TRBV27 to TRBJ1-2, with a possible D match to TRBD1 (6 bases). V lost 4 bases, J lost 3 bases, and 15 bases lay in between. The CDR3 totals 15 residues. Germline CDR1 and CDR2: MNHEY and SMNVEV (reference sequence). The CDR3 spells CASSYGGGPHYGYTF. The CDR3 DNA reads as TGTGCCAGCAGTTATGGGGGGGGCCCCCACTATGGCTACACCTTC.

V usage is TRBV15 and J usage is TRBJ2-1, with a possible D match to TRBD2 (7 bases). V dropped 2 bases and J dropped 8 bases, with 19 bases sitting between them. The germline gives CDR1 LNHNV, CDR2 YYDKDF (reference sequence). The CDR3 has 16 amino acids. CDR3 nucleotides: TGTGCCACCAGCAGATTAGGGGGGGGCGTGAAGGATGAGCAGTTCTTC. It yields the protein CATSRLGGGVKDEQFF.

The table lists this clone with a count of one. J is TRBJ1-5 and V is TRBV19; D is unresolved. The CDR3 covers 17 residues. Germline V lookup: CDR1 LNHDA, CDR2 SQIVND (reference sequence). V lost 1 base to trimming and J lost 0 bases, with 13 bases between them. The CDR3 coding sequence is TGTGCCAGTAGTATAGCGGATGGCTACTATAGCAATCAGCCCCAGCATTTT. This translates into CASSIADGYYSNQPQHF.

The chain recombines TRBV9 with TRBJ1-6; D is undetermined. This CDR3 spans 17 amino acids. The germline gives CDR1 SGDLS, CDR2 YYNGEE. V lost 0 bases to trimming and J lost 1 base, with 11 bases between them. The CDR3: CASSVDEDLSYNSPLHF. The CDR3 region has the DNA TGTGCCAGCAGCGTAGACGAGGATTTATCCTATAATTCACCCCTCCACTTT.

This chain joins TRBV29-1 and TRBJ2-5; the match to TRBD2 covers 10 bases. V gave up 7 bases and J gave up 7 bases; unmatched junction bases: 6. This CDR3 is built from 12 residues. In germline, CDR1 is SQVTM, CDR2 ANQGSEA. As DNA, the CDR3 is TGCAGCGCCGTAGCGGGGGGCGGGACCCAGTACTTC. Amino acids: CSAVAGGGTQYF.

The V call is TRBV28, the J call TRBJ1-2; 10 bases line up with TRBD1. Germline CDR1 MDHEN, CDR2 SYDVKM. Trimming cost V 7 bases and J 6 bases; bases outside gene matches: 17. CDR3 length: 17 residues. The CDR3 DNA follows: TGTGCCAGCATGCGTCCCCCTGGGGGACAGGGGAAGCATGGCTACACCTTC. Amino acids: CASMRPPGGQGKHGYTF.

V and J are TRBV9 and TRBJ1-2; 7 bases fit TRBD1. Trimming took 4 bases from V and 1 from J; bases not matched to a gene: 7. The CDR3 is made up of 15 amino acids. Germline V gives CDR1 SGDLS, CDR2 YYNGEE. The CDR3, as DNA: TGTGCCAGCAGCCCAGGGGACAGCAGTAACTATGGCTACACCTTC. Amino acid sequence: CASSPGDSSNYGYTF.

V gene TRBV4-2 combines with J gene TRBJ2-7, with D possibly matching TRBD2 (7 bases). This CDR3 spans 15 amino acids. Germline CDR1 LGHNA, CDR2 YNFKEQ. Trimming took 4 bases from V and 4 from J, leaving 17 bases between them. For the CDR3, the DNA is TGTGCCAGCAGCCCCGTGGGGGGGGGCTTGTACGAGCAGTACTTC. As protein: CASSPVGGGLYEQYF.

This clone occurred many times. The genes are TRBV6-5 and TRBJ1-2, with no clear D. The germline gives CDR1 MNHEY, CDR2 SVGAGI. The CDR3 has 13 residues. Between the trimmed V and J ends, which lost 5 bases and 4 bases, there was a span of 11 bases. CDR3 residues: CASSVGVGYGYTF. The CDR3 DNA reads as TGTGCCAGCAGTGTGGGAGTTGGCTATGGCTACACCTTC.

The chain joins TRBV18 to TRBJ2-1, with D perhaps matching TRBD2 (6 bases). Germline lookup yields CDR1 KGHSH and CDR2 LQKENI. The CDR3 has 14 residues. Deletions cut 1 base from V and 9 bases from J, with 13 bases between. The CDR3 is CASSPQGREVEQFF. The CDR3 DNA reads TGTGCCAGCTCACCACAAGGCAGGGAGGTTGAGCAGTTCTTC.

This chain joins TRBV11-2 and TRBJ2-5; D might be TRBD1 (6 bases). V lost 5 bases and J lost 1, with 11 bases in between. Germline V gives CDR1 SGHAT, CDR2 FQNNGV. The CDR3 is made up of 14 amino acids. This CDR3 is CASSHGGIQETQYF. The CDR3 coding sequence is TGTGCCAGCAGCCATGGGGGCATCCAAGAGACCCAGTACTTC.

The gene calls are TRBV30 and TRBJ2-1; 7 bases agree with TRBD2. This CDR3 comprises 17 residues. Germline lookup yields CDR1 GTSNPN and CDR2 SVGIG (reference sequence). Losses at the gene ends were 1 base for V and 7 bases for J; bases not matched to a gene: 16. The CDR3 loop reads CAWSGALGLVKGNEQFF. The CDR3 DNA reads TGTGCCTGGAGTGGGGCCCTCGGACTAGTGAAGGGGAATGAGCAGTTCTTC.

This chain links TRBV27 with TRBJ2-3; the match to TRBD2 covers 7 bases. Germline CDR1 and CDR2: MNHEY and SMNVEV (reference sequence). V gave up 8 bases and J gave up 0 bases; unmatched junction bases: 2. There are 13 residues in the CDR3. CDR3 in amino acids: CASGGDSTDTQYF. CDR3 sequence (DNA): TGTGCCAGCGGGGGGGATAGCACAGATACGCAGTATTTT.

The rearrangement uses TRBV20-1 and TRBJ2-7, with TRBD1 as a possible D gene (6 bases). Deletions cut 3 bases from V and 3 bases from J, with 6 bases between. Germline CDR1 and CDR2: DFQATT and SNEGSKA (reference sequence). The CDR3 sequence is 11 residues long. CDR3 amino acids: CSARDSYEQYF. CDR3 bases: TGCAGTGCTAGGGACAGCTACGAGCAGTACTTC.

This chain connects TRBV19 to TRBJ1-1, with D perhaps TRBD1 (6 bases). This CDR3 has 14 residues. Germline CDR1 reads LNHDA; CDR2 reads SQIVND (reference sequence). With 7 bases removed from V and 4 bases from J, the gap between germline ends came to 16 bases. The CDR3 bases are TGTGCCAGTAATAGCAGGGGTGGCGGCACTGAAGCTTTCTTT. As protein: CASNSRGGGTEAFF.

The V and J genes are TRBV18 and TRBJ1-2, with TRBD1 matching over 7 bases. This CDR3 contains 13 residues. Trimming at V came to 5 bases and at J to 2 bases, leaving 2 bases not matched to a gene. Germline loops: CDR1 KGHSH, CDR2 LQKENI. As DNA, the CDR3 is TGTGCCAGCTCAGGGACAGCCAACTATGGCTACACCTTC. As protein: CASSGTANYGYTF.

This chain joins TRBV4-3 and TRBJ1-3; 7 bases are shared with TRBD1. The ends lost 0 bases at V and 0 bases at J; junction bases unmatched: 2. The germline CDR1 and CDR2 sequences are LGHNA and YSLEER. The CDR3 totals 16 residues. The CDR3 nucleotides are TGCGCCAGCAGCCAAGATCAGGGGGTCTCTGGAAACACCATATATTTT. It encodes CASSQDQGVSGNTIYF.

This clone was observed a few times. V usage is TRBV5-6 and J usage is TRBJ1-2; a possible D gene is TRBD1 (6 bases). Germline V gene lookup returns CDR1 SGHDT and CDR2 YYEEEE. Trimming removed 1 base from V and 8 bases from J, with 12 bases in between. CDR3 length equals 13 residues. CDR3 amino acids: CASSLKGVDGYTF. DNA of the CDR3: TGTGCCAGCAGCTTGAAGGGGGTCGACGGCTACACCTTC.

The V call is TRBV11-2, the J call TRBJ2-7; 8 bases align to TRBD1. Looked up from germline, CDR1 is SGHAT and CDR2 is FQNNGV. Trimming took 5 bases from V and 3 from J; bases not matched to a gene: 9. This CDR3 contains 15 residues. DNA for the CDR3: TGTGCCAGCAGCGAGACAGGGGAACGGGGCTACGAGCAGTACTTC. Translation gives CASSETGERGYEQYF.

The rearrangement joins TRBV29-1 to TRBJ2-7; 10 bases align to TRBD1. CDR3 length: 14 amino acids. Trimming removed 3 bases from V and 6 bases from J; junction bases left unmatched: 8. Germline V gene sequence: CDR1 SQVTM, CDR2 ANQGSEA. The CDR3 DNA reads TGCAGCGTTGACGGGACAGGGGTGGCTACCGAGCAGTACTTC. As protein: CSVDGTGVATEQYF.

The V and J genes are TRBV7-3 and TRBJ2-7, with 7 bases that match TRBD1. Germline V lookup: CDR1 SGHTA, CDR2 FQGTGA. The CDR3 spans 14 residues. V was clipped by 5 bases and J by 4 bases; unmatched bases: 8. CDR3 in amino acids: CASSLTPGQYEQYF. The CDR3 DNA follows: TGTGCCAGCAGCCTCACTCCGGGACAGTACGAGCAGTACTTC.

This clone was counted once. The V gene is TRBV30, the J gene TRBJ2-6; weak D call: TRBD1 (5 bases). The CDR3 extends over 16 amino acids. Germline assignment: CDR1 GTSNPN and CDR2 SVGIG (reference sequence). Trimming removed 2 bases from V and 3 bases from J, with 14 bases in between. The CDR3 DNA is TGTGCCTGGAGTTTTAGCAGGGCGAGTGGGGCCAACGTCCTGACTTTC. This encodes CAWSFSRASGANVLTF.

The chain recombines TRBV27 with TRBJ2-7, with D unclear. Germline V gene lookup returns CDR1 MNHEY and CDR2 SMNVEV (reference sequence). CDR3 length equals 13 residues. Trimming cost V 4 bases and J 3 bases, with 10 bases left between them. CDR3 in amino acids: CASSYAGNYEQYF. Written as DNA, the CDR3 is TGTGCCAGCAGTTATGCAGGCAACTACGAGCAGTACTTC.

The chain carries TRBV30 and TRBJ1-3; D possibly corresponds to TRBD1 (5 bases). The CDR3 consists of 14 residues. Trimming removed 1 base from V and 8 bases from J, with 15 bases in between. Germline CDR1 and CDR2: GTSNPN and SVGIG (reference sequence). CDR3 sequence: CAWSAGQALDTIYF. CDR3 sequence (DNA): TGTGCCTGGAGTGCAGGGCAGGCCCTGGACACCATATATTTT.